This T cell receptor (beta chain) stems from a study of blood T cell repertoires in COVID-19. Overall study: There were acute and convalescent COVID-19 samples, and they came from the United States, Italy and Spain.

Between the trimmed V and J ends, which lost 8 bases and 2 bases, there was a span of 10 bases. The germline V gene has CDR1 WNHNN and CDR2 SYGVQD (reference sequence). The CDR3 covers 14 residues. Per the original data handling: Amplification of reference gene primers provided the estimated nucleated cell counts. Produced via immunoSEQ multiplex PCR; TCRdb's table is partial and in-frame only. The V and J calls and the clone size are those of that table, but D and trimming were determined from the DNA. This sample yields roughly 210,000 clones, of which approximately 80% are seen a single time; 8% to 11% belongs to the top ten. One Seattle source followed patients from active infection through their disease course.

Material: peripheral blood. The chain uses TRBV10-1 and TRBJ2-6; D unclear. The sequence was obtained from a woman aged 80 or older with COVID-19, enrolled during active disease. In DNA, the CDR3 is TGCGCCAGCGCCCCGGTAGCTGGGGCCAACGTCCTGACTTTC. Amino acids: CASAPVAGANVLTF.